These 19 T cell receptor beta chains came from one sample sequenced in a study of OX40 agonist ivuxolimab in advanced cancers. Library creation used the immunoSEQ multiplex PCR assay. The source is immuneACCESS, and TCRdb retained only in-frame sequences with V and J called. Part of the clones is not carried over; for the studies checked, unresolved V genes explain less than half of this, and the remainder is unexplained. This sample has about 110,000 clones in its table, and about 91% of those were observed once. In total, the top ten clones hold roughly 1.1% of the sample. This sample comprised CD4+ or CD8+ T cells sorted from blood, obtained in a trial of the OX40 agonist ivuxolimab. The origin of the receptors is an adult with an advanced solid tumor such as melanoma, head and neck, liver or kidney cancer.

The chain employs TRBV6-1 and TRBJ2-1; TRBD1 matches at 7 bases. V lost 7 bases to trimming and J lost 4 bases; unmatched junction nucleotides: 7. The CDR3 sequence is 14 residues long. Germline V gene data show CDR1 as MNHNS and CDR2 as SASEGT. CDR3 DNA: TGTGCCAGCACTATGGGACAGTTATACAATGAGCAGTTCTTC. It is translated as CASTMGQLYNEQFF.

The V gene is TRBV29-1, the J gene TRBJ1-2, with D possibly matching TRBD1 (5 bases). Between the trimmed V and J ends, which lost 7 bases and 7 bases, there was a span of 19 bases. The length of the CDR3 is 13 residues. Germline V gene data show CDR1 as SQVTM and CDR2 as ANQGSEA. CDR3 in amino acids: CSGIQVLGGGYTF. For the CDR3, the DNA is TGCAGCGGGATACAGGTACTTGGCGGTGGCTACACCTTC.

The rearrangement uses TRBV7-2 and TRBJ2-7, with 14 bases that match TRBD2. This CDR3 comprises 17 residues. CDR1 SGHTA and CDR2 FQGNSA come from the germline V gene. V dropped 4 bases and J dropped 4; count of bases not matched to a gene: 9. CDR3 protein: CASSSGLAGGLSYEQYF. In DNA form, the CDR3 reads TGTGCCAGCAGCTCTGGACTAGCGGGAGGATTATCTTACGAGCAGTACTTC.

This sequence joins TRBV6-5 and TRBJ1-6; D is uncertain. The CDR3 totals 12 residues. Germline CDR1 MNHEY, CDR2 SVGAGI. The V gene lost 0 bases and the J gene lost 10 bases, with 4 bases spanning the gap. This chain's CDR3 is CASSYSSSPLHF. CDR3 in DNA: TGTGCCAGCAGTTACTCCTCCTCACCCCTCCACTTT.

The V call is TRBV20-1, the J call TRBJ2-1; no firm D call. The CDR3 has 10 amino acids. The ends were cut back, 6 bases at V and 10 bases at J, with 10 bases in the middle. Germline V gene data show CDR1 as DFQATT and CDR2 as SNEGSKA (reference sequence). In DNA form, the CDR3 reads TGCAGTGCCCCCCGAGAAGAGCAGTTCTTC. Translating it yields CSAPREEQFF.

This chain links TRBV7-8 with TRBJ2-1, with D possibly being TRBD1 (6 bases). The germline V gene encodes CDR1 SGHVS and CDR2 FQNEAQ. Trimming cost V 6 bases and J 10 bases, with 13 bases left between them. The CDR3 totals 12 residues. CDR3 sequence reads: CASRTPGVEQFF. The CDR3, as DNA: TGTGCCAGCAGAACCCCAGGGGTCGAGCAGTTCTTC. The variable domain in full, with the rest retrieved from reference TRBV7-8 and TRBJ2-1, is GAGVSQSPRYKVAKRGQDVALRCDPISGHVSLFWYQQALGQGPEFLTYFQNEAQLDKSGLPSDRFFAERPEGSVSTLKIQRTQQEDSAVYLCASRTPGVEQFFGPGTRLTVL.

The chain links TRBV28 to TRBJ1-5, with a weak D call TRBD1 (6 bases). V lost 6 bases, J lost 3 bases, and 9 bases lay in between. This CDR3 is 13 amino acids long. Germline loops: CDR1 MDHEN, CDR2 SYDVKM. CDR3 sequence (DNA): TGTGCCAGCAGGCGGGACACCAATCAGCCCCAGCATTTT. This gives the protein CASRRDTNQPQHF.

This clone was counted once. The CDR3 nucleotides read TGTGCCAGCAGTGTGAGCTCTGGGGCCAACGTCCTGACTTTC. It specifies CASSVSSGANVLTF. The V gene is TRBV2, the J gene TRBJ2-6; D is unclear. Germline values: CDR1 SNHLY, CDR2 FYNNEI. Trimming removed 4 bases from V and 0 bases from J, with 4 bases in between. The CDR3 spans 14 residues.

Written as DNA, the CDR3 is TGTGCCAGCACCACGGGCCACCTCAGCCCCTATGGCTACACCTTC. Protein sequence: CASTTGHLSPYGYTF. This chain links TRBV6-5 with TRBJ1-2; D is undetermined. The CDR3 sequence is 15 residues long. CDR1 MNHEY and CDR2 SVGAGI come from the germline V gene. Trimming removed 7 bases at V and 4 bases at J, with 19 bases between.

The CDR3 nucleotides read TGTGCCAGCAGTCCACCTTTGGGGACAGGGTTCACTGAAGCTTTCTTT. Translated, it gives CASSPPLGTGFTEAFF. This sequence joins TRBV28 and TRBJ1-1, with 9 bases identical to TRBD1. The germline CDR1 and CDR2 sequences are MDHEN and SYDVKM. The CDR3 loop spans 16 amino acids. J gave up 4 bases and V 5 bases, and 11 bases lay outside the gene matches.

The CDR3 DNA sequence: TGCGCCAGCAGCTCGGGACTGACTCCAGATACGCAGTATTTT. Protein: CASSSGLTPDTQYF. The chain uses TRBV5-1 and TRBJ2-3, with D possibly TRBD2 on 6 matching bases. The CDR3 consists of 14 residues. V gave up 3 bases and J gave up 4 bases, with 12 bases separating them. Germline CDR1 and CDR2: SGHRS and YFSETQ.

This clone was picked up a small number of times. The gene calls are TRBV30 and TRBJ1-5; D might be TRBD1 (5 bases). In germline, CDR1 is GTSNPN, CDR2 SVGIG (reference sequence). The V and J ends lost 7 bases and 1 base respectively, with 11 bases between them. The CDR3 is made up of 13 amino acids. CDR3: CAFDGGSNQPQHF. Here the CDR3 DNA reads TGTGCCTTCGACGGGGGGAGCAATCAGCCCCAGCATTTT.

The chain is built from TRBV28 and TRBJ1-5; a possible D gene is TRBD1 (5 bases). This CDR3 spans 15 amino acids. V gave up 1 base and J gave up 3 bases, with 10 bases separating them. Germline lookup yields CDR1 MDHEN and CDR2 SYDVKM. Written as DNA, the CDR3 is TGTGCCAGCAGTTTATCCCCGGGACTCAATCAGCCCCAGCATTTT. It translates to CASSLSPGLNQPQHF.

The chain combines TRBV5-1 with TRBJ1-6; 7 positions match TRBD1. CDR1 is SGHRS and CDR2 is YFSETQ in the germline V gene. Trimming removed 4 bases from V and 7 bases from J; junction bases left unmatched: 5. CDR3 length: 14 residues. The CDR3 coding sequence is TGCGCCAGCAGCCCCGGGACAGTGAATTCACCCCTCCACTTT. It is translated as CASSPGTVNSPLHF.

A single count supports this clone. The DNA for the CDR3 is TGTGCCAGCAGCGAGGGATTGCGGGAGACCCAGTACTTC. Translated: CASSEGLRETQYF. The chain has TRBV9 and TRBJ2-5; unclear D gene. The germline gives CDR1 SGDLS, CDR2 YYNGEE. The CDR3 consists of 13 residues. Trimming pared 3 bases from V and 5 bases from J, leaving 11 bases between. The variable domain in full, completed from reference TRBV9 and TRBJ2-5, reads DSGVTQTPKHLITATGQRVTLRCSPRSGDLSVYWYQQSLDQGLQFLIQYYNGEERAKGNILERFSAQQFPDLHSELNLSSLELGDSALYFCASSEGLRETQYFGPGTRLLVL.

This clone came up a few times. The CDR3 DNA sequence: TGTGCCAGCAGCCAAGATTGGGGAGCCACTGAAGCTTTCTTT. Translation: CASSQDWGATEAFF. The V gene is TRBV14, the J gene TRBJ1-1; D is ambiguous. Trimming took 0 bases from V and 4 from J, leaving 9 bases between them. The CDR3 covers 14 residues. The germline V gene has CDR1 SGHDN and CDR2 FVKESK.

The chain joins TRBV11-2 to TRBJ2-5, with 8 bases lining up with TRBD1. Germline CDR1 reads SGHAT; CDR2 reads FQNNGV. V dropped 2 bases and J dropped 4; count of bases not matched to a gene: 15. The CDR3 runs 18 residues. The CDR3 DNA reads TGTGCCAGCAGCTTACGGACAGGGTCAAGGGGCTTGGTAGAGACCCAGTACTTC. Residues: CASSLRTGSRGLVETQYF. Full variable domain (missing parts from reference TRBV11-2 and TRBJ2-5): EAGVAQSPRYKIIEKRQSVAFWCNPISGHATLYWYQQILGQGPKLLIQFQNNGVVDDSQLPKDRFSAERLKGVDSTLKIQPAKLEDSAVYLCASSLRTGSRGLVETQYFGPGTRLLVL.

This chain uses TRBV5-1 with TRBJ2-7, with D tentatively TRBD1 or TRBD2 (5 bases each). The germline V gene has CDR1 SGHRS and CDR2 YFSETQ. V shed 3 bases and J shed 6 bases, with 16 bases lying between them. CDR3 length equals 14 residues. CDR3 sequence reads: CASSYRDGSFEQYF. The CDR3 nucleotides read TGCGCCAGCAGCTACCGGGACGGATCTTTCGAGCAGTACTTC.

The chain is built from TRBV19 and TRBJ2-3; 14 positions match TRBD2. The CDR3 loop spans 17 amino acids. Germline lookup yields CDR1 LNHDA and CDR2 SQIVND (reference sequence). Trimming removed 3 bases from V and 5 bases from J; junction bases left unmatched: 7. The CDR3 nucleotides are TGTGCCAGTAGTATGTCCCGACTAGCGGGAGGGCGAGATACGCAGTATTTT. Translating it yields CASSMSRLAGGRDTQYF.